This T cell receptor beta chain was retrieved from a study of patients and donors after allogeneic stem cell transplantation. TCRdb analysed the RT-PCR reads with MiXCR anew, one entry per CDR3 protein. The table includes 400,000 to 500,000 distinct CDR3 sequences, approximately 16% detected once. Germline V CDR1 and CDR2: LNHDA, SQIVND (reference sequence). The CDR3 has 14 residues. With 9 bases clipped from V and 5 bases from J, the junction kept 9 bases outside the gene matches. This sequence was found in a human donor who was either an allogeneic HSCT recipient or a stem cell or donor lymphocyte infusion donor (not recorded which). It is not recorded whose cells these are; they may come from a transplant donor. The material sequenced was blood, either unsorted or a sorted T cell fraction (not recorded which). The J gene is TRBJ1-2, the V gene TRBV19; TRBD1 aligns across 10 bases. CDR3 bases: TGTGCCAGACCGGACAGGGGGTCACGTTATGGCTACACCTTC. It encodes CARPDRGSRYGYTF.